The 19 T cell receptor beta chains in this list originate from one sample, sequenced in a study of blood T cells in healthy people across ages. Next came a second PCR, run for about 7 to 11 cycles, which used a sample-barcoded 5' primer along with a J-beta primer mix. Via MiXCR, TCRdb re-called the 5' RACE reads, giving one row per CDR3 protein. This table holds more than 1.4 million distinct CDR3 sequences, 42% found once. Sequencing was performed on blood. These receptors came from a woman aged 18-30 years in good health.

The genes are TRBV10-3 and TRBJ1-5; 8 bases agree with TRBD1. The CDR3 has 14 amino acids. J was trimmed by 3 bases and V by 4 bases; bases with no gene match: 2. Germline V gene data show CDR1 as ENHRY and CDR2 as SYGVKD. As DNA, the CDR3 is TGTGCCATCAGTGGGGGACAGGTCAATCAGCCCCAGCATTTT. Translation: CAISGGQVNQPQHF.

This clonotype was observed a handful of times. J is TRBJ2-5 and V is TRBV29-1; D is perhaps TRBD2 (6 bases). V shed 4 bases and J shed 2 bases, with 14 bases lying between them. The CDR3 consists of 14 residues. The germline gives CDR1 SQVTM, CDR2 ANQGSEA. The CDR3: CSVAPGLLQETQYF. As DNA, the CDR3 is TGCAGCGTTGCACCGGGACTGCTACAAGAGACCCAGTACTTC.

The chain employs TRBV7-9 and TRBJ2-7, with D perhaps matching TRBD1 (5 bases). The CDR3 has 19 residues. Germline CDR1 SEHNR, CDR2 FQNEAQ (reference sequence). V lost 5 bases, J lost 2 bases, and 28 bases lay in between. The CDR3 region has the DNA TGTGCCAGCAGCCCGAAGGGGAAGACATACCCCCAACTGGCCTACGAGCAGTACTTC. Amino acid sequence: CASSPKGKTYPQLAYEQYF.

Details on this clonotype: A much larger clone lies one base from this, so it may be a read error. The chain is built from TRBV5-1 and TRBJ2-1; D perhaps matches TRBD2 (7 bases). The J call may be wrong; the DNA end is better matched by TRBJ2-7. Germline CDR1 SGHRS, CDR2 YFSETQ. This CDR3 has 14 residues. The CDR3 DNA is TGCGCCAGCAGCGCGGGGGCCTCCTACAATGAGCAGTACTTC. Residues: CASSAGASYNEQYF.

The rearrangement uses TRBV10-2 and TRBJ2-7, with 7 bases fitting TRBD1. The CDR3 totals 13 residues. V shed 6 bases, J shed 5 bases, and the junction held 7 bases outside the gene matches. CDR1 WSHSY and CDR2 SAAADI come from the germline V gene. The CDR3 is CASRTGKGHEQYF. For the CDR3, the DNA is TGCGCCAGCAGGACAGGGAAGGGGCACGAGCAGTACTTC.

The genes are TRBV5-1 and TRBJ2-1; the D is unclear. The germline V gene encodes CDR1 SGHRS and CDR2 YFSETQ. This CDR3 contains 15 residues. The germline V and J ends were trimmed by 0 bases and 3 bases, with 10 bases remaining between them. The CDR3 loop is CASSLVGRDYNEQFF. The CDR3 DNA follows: TGCGCCAGCAGCTTGGTTGGACGAGACTACAATGAGCAGTTCTTC. The complete variable domain, with remaining parts taken from reference TRBV5-1 and TRBJ2-1, reads KAGVTQTPRYLIKTRGQQVTLSCSPISGHRSVSWYQQTPGQGLQFLFEYFSETQRNKGNFPGRFSGRQFSNSRSEMNVSTLELGDSALYLCASSLVGRDYNEQFFGPGTRLTVL.

This clonotype occurred a few times. This chain connects TRBV7-3 to TRBJ1-2, with a weak D call TRBD1 (5 bases). This CDR3 contains 15 residues. V was cut by 5 bases and J by 2 bases, with 15 bases left in between. Germline values: CDR1 SGHTA, CDR2 FQGTGA. The CDR3, as DNA: TGTGCCAGCAGCCCCCAGGGTGGATTGAACTATGGCTACACCTTC. It specifies CASSPQGGLNYGYTF.

This clonotype has a handful of counts. The chain is built from TRBV20-1 and TRBJ2-3; 13 bases align to TRBD2. V shed 7 bases and J 2 bases; nucleotides not matched to a gene: 3. Germline values: CDR1 DFQATT, CDR2 SNEGSKA (reference sequence). The CDR3 has 14 residues. CDR3 in amino acids: CSVLAGGSTDTQYF. CDR3 in DNA: TGCAGTGTACTAGCGGGAGGGTCCACAGATACGCAGTATTTT.

The chain links TRBV6-6 to TRBJ1-2; D might be TRBD1 (6 bases). Germline CDR1 and CDR2: MNHNY and SVGAGI (reference sequence). The CDR3 sequence is 15 residues long. V dropped 10 bases and J dropped 1 base, with 19 bases sitting between them. The CDR3 DNA sequence: TGTGCCACCATCCCCGGGACAAATCATAACTATGGCTACACCTTC. Translation: CATIPGTNHNYGYTF.

About this clonotype: At one boundary the junction diverges from the germline segment, which might be a read error. The chain couples TRBV7-3 to TRBJ2-3, with 7 bases matching TRBD1. Germline loops: CDR1 SGHTA, CDR2 FQGTGA. The CDR3 length is 13 residues. DNA for the CDR3: TGTGCCAGCAGCAACAGGGGTGCAGAGACGCAGTATTTT. Encoded protein: CASSNRGAETQYF. Based on the CDR3 plus reference TRBV7-3 and TRBJ2-3, the full variable domain is GAGVSQTPSNKVTEKGKYVELRCDPISGHTALYWYRQSLGQGPEFLIYFQGTGAADDSGLPNDRFFAVRPEGSVSTLKIQRTERGDSAVYLCASSNRGAETQYFGPGTRLTVL.

This clonotype showed up just a few times. The chain employs TRBV21-1 and TRBJ2-3. TRBV21-1 is a listed pseudogene. This CDR3 has 15 residues. CDR3 nucleotides: TGTGCCAGCAGCAAGGACGGAATCAGCACAGATACGCAGTATTTT. Translating it yields CASSKDGISTDTQYF.

The chain has TRBV20-1 and TRBJ2-4, with TRBD1 as a possible D gene (6 bases). CDR1 is DFQATT and CDR2 is SNEGSKA in the germline V gene (reference sequence). This CDR3 has 15 residues. Between the trimmed V and J ends, which lost 5 bases and 0 bases, there was a span of 14 bases. The CDR3 sequence is CSAPRTELAKNIQYF. The CDR3 bases are TGCAGTGCTCCTAGGACAGAGCTAGCCAAAAACATTCAGTACTTC.

Many counts were recorded for this clonotype. The chain joins TRBV10-3 to TRBJ2-1; 8 nucleotides align to TRBD2. The CDR3 has 13 amino acids. J gave up 6 bases and V 7 bases, and 5 bases lay outside the gene matches. From germline, CDR1 is ENHRY and CDR2 SYGVKD. The CDR3 coding sequence is TGTGCCATCACGTCTAGCGGGTCCAATGAGCAGTTCTTC. The encoded protein is CAITSSGSNEQFF.

The rearrangement joins TRBV14 to TRBJ2-5; D remains unclear. Germline V lookup: CDR1 SGHDN, CDR2 FVKESK. The ends were cut back, 4 bases at V and 6 bases at J, with 9 bases in the middle. The CDR3 is made up of 12 amino acids. The CDR3 DNA is TGTGCCAGCAGCCGTATAGGAAAGACCCAGTACTTC. This sequence encodes CASSRIGKTQYF.

This clonotype was seen repeatedly, ten times or more. The chain joins TRBV6-2 or TRBV6-3 to TRBJ2-7; TRBD1 agrees at 8 bases. Germline values: CDR1 MNHEY, CDR2 SVGEGT. The CDR3 contains 14 residues. The ends lost 0 bases at V and 5 bases at J; junction bases unmatched: 3. The CDR3 sequence is CASSYSSRGHEQYF. The CDR3, as DNA: TGTGCCAGCAGTTACTCGTCCAGGGGGCACGAGCAGTACTTC.

This clonotype was counted only a few times. The chain couples TRBV9 to TRBJ1-4, with 7 bases fitting TRBD1. Germline CDR1 and CDR2: SGDLS and YYNGEE. With 1 base clipped from V and 0 bases from J, the junction kept 9 bases outside the gene matches. The CDR3 is 18 amino acids. Written as DNA, the CDR3 is TGTGCCAGCAGCGTAACCTCACAGGGGATTGCAACTAATGAAAAACTGTTTTTT. It encodes CASSVTSQGIATNEKLFF.

In this sample, this clonotype turned up a few times. This CDR3 reads CASSLGYQSEQYF. In DNA form, the CDR3 reads TGTGCCAGCAGCTTAGGGTACCAGTCCGAGCAGTACTTC. The chain combines TRBV7-6 with TRBJ2-7; no clear D gene. This CDR3 is 13 amino acids long. The V end was cut by 1 base, the J end by 6 bases, with 10 bases between. The germline V gene has CDR1 SGHVS and CDR2 FNYEAQ.

In regard to this clonotype: At one end the junction does not follow the germline gene, possibly because of a read error. The chain's CDR3 is CASSWGTSGWADMQYF. As DNA, the CDR3 is TGTGCCAGCAGTTGGGGGACTAGCGGTTGGGCAGATATGCAGTATTTT. This rearrangement joins TRBV12-3 or TRBV12-4 to TRBJ2-3; TRBD2 matches at 11 bases. The CDR3 covers 16 residues.

This clonotype was seen only a few times. J is TRBJ2-1 and V is TRBV6-2 or TRBV6-3; TRBD2 matches at 9 bases. CDR1 MNHEY and CDR2 SVGEGT come from the germline V gene. The V gene end was trimmed by 7 bases and the J gene end by 6 bases; junction bases not matched to a gene: 16. The length of the CDR3 is 17 residues. As DNA, the CDR3 is TGTGCCAGCAACTCCCCGGGCATCCTAGCGGGGTCCAATGAGCAGTTCTTC. As protein: CASNSPGILAGSNEQFF.